Included here is one T cell receptor (beta chain) sequence, with context. A few counts support this clonotype. Its recognized antigen is unknown. No base qualities exist here, and no much larger clone lies one base off it. These data come from a study of T cell repertoires in cytomegalovirus infection (dated by TCRdb to about 2019). Study-level background: Donor HLA type was relevant to the analysis, because carriage of CMV infection together with the matching HLA type was indicated by public TCR beta signatures.

Reads for this sample came from an Illumina HiSeq 1500. TCRdb reworked the public reads: Q25 trimming with fastp, MiXCR clone assembly, productive beta chains retained. When rows share a CDR3 protein, they turn into one entry using the most common DNA and genes. The sample includes a few hundred thousand distinct CDR3 sequences, with roughly an eighth observed a single time. The top ten hold 8.8% of the sample. Overall study results and their limits: The ex vivo response was dominated by HLA-C-restricted CMV-specific TCR beta clonotypes, which also provided the single most frequent clonotype in two of eight donors. In both this cohort and an independent cohort of under 450 donors, the cumulative frequency of public TCR beta family members distinguished carriers of CMV infection plus the relevant HLA type.

The CDR3 has 15 amino acids, counting the end cysteine and phenylalanine. The only DNA kept is the CDR3, 45 bases in frame from the first base. Reading the germline V gene gives CDR1 MNHEY and CDR2 SVGAGI. V loses 5 bases at its end and J loses 5 bases; junction bases beyond the gene matches: 7. Rearrangement joined TRBV6-5 to TRBJ1-5, with TRBD1 identical over 9 junction bases. The source is a human donor in good health (CMV status not recorded). Some clones in this sample may be carry-over from other donors' samples. Sequences were obtained from PBMCs. The DNA reads TGTGCCAGCAGTCCGGACAGGGGAGAGGATCAGCCCCAGCATTTT. Its coded protein is CASSPDRGEDQPQHF.